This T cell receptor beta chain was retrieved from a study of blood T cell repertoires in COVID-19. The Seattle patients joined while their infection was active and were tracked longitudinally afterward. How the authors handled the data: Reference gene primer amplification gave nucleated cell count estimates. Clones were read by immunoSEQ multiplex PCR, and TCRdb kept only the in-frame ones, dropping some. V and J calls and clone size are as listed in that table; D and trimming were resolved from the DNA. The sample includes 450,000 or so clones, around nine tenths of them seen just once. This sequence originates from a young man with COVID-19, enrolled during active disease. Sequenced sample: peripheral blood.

In DNA form, the CDR3 reads TGTGCCAGCAGTTGGGCGGGACAGGGGATTTTGAACACTGAAGCTTTCTTT. Its translation: CASSWAGQGILNTEAFF. The V gene is TRBV28, the J gene TRBJ1-1; 10 bases are shared with TRBD1. J was trimmed by 0 bases and V by 4 bases; bases with no gene match: 8. There are 17 residues in the CDR3. Germline V gene sequence: CDR1 MDHEN, CDR2 SYDVKM.